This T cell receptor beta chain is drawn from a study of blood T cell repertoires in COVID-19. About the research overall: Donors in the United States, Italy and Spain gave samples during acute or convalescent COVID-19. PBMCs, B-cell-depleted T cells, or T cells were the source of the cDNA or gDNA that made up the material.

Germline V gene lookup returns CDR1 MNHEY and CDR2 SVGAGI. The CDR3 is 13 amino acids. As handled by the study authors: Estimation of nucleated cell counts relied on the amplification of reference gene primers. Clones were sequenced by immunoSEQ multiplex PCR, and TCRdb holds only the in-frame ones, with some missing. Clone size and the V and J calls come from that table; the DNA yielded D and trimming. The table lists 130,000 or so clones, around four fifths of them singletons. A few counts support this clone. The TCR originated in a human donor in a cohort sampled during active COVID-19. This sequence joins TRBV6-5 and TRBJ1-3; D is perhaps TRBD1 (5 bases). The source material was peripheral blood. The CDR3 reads CACTGSSGNTIYF. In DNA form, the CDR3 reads TGTGCTTGCACAGGAAGCTCTGGAAACACCATATATTTT.